This TCR beta chain was captured in a study of T cell repertoires in cytomegalovirus infection. The wider study: In public TCR beta signatures, there were indications of both CMV infection and matching HLA type. Study-wide points: There were HLA-C-restricted CMV-specific TCR beta clonotypes dominating the ex vivo response. Cumulative frequency of public TCR beta families picked out carriers of CMV plus the relevant HLA.

There are 17 residues in the CDR3. V was clipped by 2 bases and J by 4 bases, with 17 bases between them. Germline V gene sequence: CDR1 SGHVT, CDR2 SQSDAQ. One entry per CDR3 protein, called by TCRdb with MiXCR from the reads. The sample includes around 540,000 distinct CDR3 sequences, 33% of them seen just once. Points on this clonotype: Its antigen remains unknown.

The receptor's source is a human donor in good health (CMV status not recorded). Some clones in this sample may be carry-over from other donors' samples. The sample here was cultured PBMCs, taken from culture after CMV antigen stimulation. This chain uses TRBV7-4 with TRBJ2-2, with D possibly being TRBD1 (5 bases). The CDR3 DNA reads TGTGCCAGCAGCTTACTCTACGGCAGGGCCGCCACCGGGGAGCTGTTTTTT. Amino acid sequence: CASSLLYGRAATGELFF.